Only one count was recorded for the clone carrying this T cell receptor beta chain. Clones were read by immunoSEQ multiplex PCR, and TCRdb kept only the in-frame ones, dropping some. The top ten clones hold under 5% of a sample with 350,000 to 450,000 clones, about 90% of them seen once. The sample originates from a study of Ad26.COV2.S vaccination and SARS-CoV-2 variants. Per the germline V gene, CDR1 is LNHDA and CDR2 is SQIVND (reference sequence). CDR3 size: 11 residues. V lost 5 bases and J 15 bases, leaving 13 bases between the germline ends. Source: peripheral blood, taken after recovery from COVID-19. The chain couples TRBV19 to TRBJ1-4, with D perhaps TRBD1 (5 bases). The receptor comes from a human donor who had recovered from COVID-19. The CDR3: CASSDRAEVFF. DNA of the CDR3: TGTGCCAGTAGTGACAGAGCCGAAGTGTTTTTT.